These 11 T cell receptor beta chains share one sample of origin, sequenced in a study of shared T cell receptors in the human thymus. Clones were sequenced by immunoSEQ multiplex PCR, and TCRdb holds only the in-frame ones, with some missing. The repertoire consists of some 400,000 clones, with approximately 95% occurring once and the leading ten covering about 0.02%. Sequenced input: thymocytes. The receptors shown here come from a human donor.

V and J are TRBV5-5 and TRBJ1-1; 8 bases agree with TRBD1. V was clipped by 0 bases and J by 4 bases; unmatched bases: 11. In germline, CDR1 is SGHKS, CDR2 YYEKEE (reference sequence). This CDR3 region has 17 residues. CDR3 protein: CASSLGGQVGRGTEAFF. The CDR3 DNA follows: TGTGCCAGCAGCTTGGGGGGACAGGTAGGGAGGGGCACTGAAGCTTTCTTT.

The chain uses TRBV9 and TRBJ2-1; tentative D call: TRBD2 (6 bases). The germline V gene encodes CDR1 SGDLS and CDR2 YYNGEE. The CDR3 loop spans 17 amino acids. Trimming took 3 bases from V and 3 from J, leaving 19 bases between them. The CDR3 spells CASSGRPGRDFYNEQFF. In DNA, the CDR3 is TGTGCCAGCAGCGGGAGACCAGGTCGGGACTTCTACAATGAGCAGTTCTTC.

The chain employs TRBV28 and TRBJ2-5; a possible D gene is TRBD2 (5 bases). Trimming took off 2 bases at V and 5 bases at J, with 9 bases between the two ends. This CDR3 has 13 residues. The germline gives CDR1 MDHEN, CDR2 SYDVKM. CDR3 bases: TGTGCCAGCAGTTTAGAGGGAAGGGAGACCCAGTACTTC. As protein: CASSLEGRETQYF.

This clone was counted only a few times. V and J are TRBV5-6 and TRBJ1-2; D gene uncertain. V was trimmed by 0 bases and J by 9 bases, leaving 15 bases between them. The CDR3 is made up of 14 amino acids. Germline assignment: CDR1 SGHDT and CDR2 YYEEEE. The CDR3: CASSLGPRRPSYTF. The CDR3 DNA sequence: TGTGCCAGCAGCTTGGGACCTAGAAGGCCAAGCTACACCTTC.

The rearrangement uses TRBV28 and TRBJ1-2; unclear D gene. V gave up 4 bases and J gave up 0 bases, with 6 bases separating them. CDR1 is MDHEN and CDR2 is SYDVKM in the germline V gene. This CDR3 spans 13 amino acids. The CDR3 region is CASSYHTNYGYTF. The CDR3 DNA sequence: TGTGCCAGCAGTTACCACACTAACTATGGCTACACCTTC.

J is TRBJ2-5 and V is TRBV5-1; weak D call: TRBD2 (6 bases). In germline, CDR1 is SGHRS, CDR2 YFSETQ. The CDR3 covers 13 residues. The V end was cut by 5 bases, the J end by 0 bases, with 8 bases between. CDR3 coding DNA: TGCGCCAGCAGGGAGGGGCACCAAGAGACCCAGTACTTC. Protein product: CASREGHQETQYF.

The chain joins TRBV7-9 to TRBJ2-6; TRBD1 agrees at 11 bases. With V trimmed by 1 base and J by 2 bases, 1 base remained unmatched. CDR3 length: 17 amino acids. Germline CDR1 and CDR2: SEHNR and FQNEAQ (reference sequence). In DNA form, the CDR3 reads TGTGCCAGCAGCTTAGGGGACAGGGGGGCTGGGGCCAACGTCCTGACTTTC. Translated: CASSLGDRGAGANVLTF.

The chain joins TRBV28 to TRBJ1-2, with TRBD1 as a possible D gene (5 bases). V was cut by 5 bases and J by 8 bases, with 12 bases left in between. This CDR3 contains 12 residues. Germline V gene data show CDR1 as MDHEN and CDR2 as SYDVKM. CDR3 in DNA: TGTGCCAGCAGTCCAGGGATAGGGGGCTACACCTTC. Translated, it gives CASSPGIGGYTF.

The chain joins TRBV5-1 to TRBJ2-1; D ambiguous. Germline values: CDR1 SGHRS, CDR2 YFSETQ. V was clipped by 0 bases and J by 2 bases, with 12 bases between them. The CDR3 sequence is 16 residues long. CDR3 protein: CASSLEGRPTYNEQFF. In nucleotides, the CDR3 is TGCGCCAGCAGCTTGGAGGGTCGCCCTACCTACAATGAGCAGTTCTTC. Looking up the rest from reference TRBV5-1 and TRBJ2-1 gives the full variable domain: KAGVTQTPRYLIKTRGQQVTLSCSPISGHRSVSWYQQTPGQGLQFLFEYFSETQRNKGNFPGRFSGRQFSNSRSEMNVSTLELGDSALYLCASSLEGRPTYNEQFFGPGTRLTVL.

CDR3 DNA sequence: TGTGCCAGCAGTCCTGCTCGGGGTTTTGATGAGCAGTTCTTC. Its translation is CASSPARGFDEQFF. The chain recombines TRBV6-1 with TRBJ2-1; D possibly corresponds to TRBD2 (5 bases). CDR3 length equals 14 residues. Deletions cut 5 bases from V and 8 bases from J, with 16 bases between. Germline CDR1 is MNHNS and CDR2 is SASEGT.

The V call is TRBV29-1, the J call TRBJ1-2, with D tentatively TRBD1 (6 bases). CDR1 is SQVTM, CDR2 ANQGSEA, per germline. With 4 bases removed from V and 8 bases from J, the gap between germline ends came to 17 bases. The CDR3 runs to 13 residues. In DNA form, the CDR3 reads TGCAGCGTTGGAGGGGGAGACAGGTTCGGCTACACCTTC. Its protein is CSVGGGDRFGYTF. The whole variable domain, remainder taken from reference TRBV29-1 and TRBJ1-2, is SAVISQKPSRDICQRGTSLTIQCQVDSQVTMMFWYRQQPGQSLTLIATANQGSEATYESGFVIDKFPISRPNLTFSTLTVSNMSPEDSSIYLCSVGGGDRFGYTFGSGTRLTVV.